The rows below give T cell receptor beta chains drawn from one sample of a study of cytomegalovirus exposure and HLA in healthy donors. Generated by immunoSEQ multiplex PCR, the TCRdb table keeps only in-frame clones and is missing some. Counted here are fewer than 200,000 clones, roughly four fifths occurring once; the ten biggest clones make up approximately 2.1%. Sequenced material: PBMCs. These TCRs come from a woman aged 18 to 35 in good health and CMV-seronegative. The CDR3 runs from the conserved cysteine through the conserved F or W. A D gene is named only where the DNA matches it firmly. The size field is filled for only some rows; it gives once, few, many or a size class.

j_call: TRBJ1-5
v_call: TRBV30
clone_size: few
cdr3_length: 14
d_call: NA
cdr3_aa: CAWGGAGGYQPQHF
cdr3_nt: TGTGCCTGGGGGGGGGCGGGGGGCTATCAGCCCCAGCATTTT

j_call: TRBJ2-1
v_call: TRBV27
clone_size: NA
cdr3_length: 13
d_call: NA
cdr3_aa: CASSLSSDNEQFF
cdr3_nt: TGTGCCAGCAGTTTATCGTCCGACAATGAGCAGTTCTTC

j_call: TRBJ1-5
v_call: TRBV5-1
clone_size: NA
cdr3_length: 15
d_call: NA
cdr3_aa: CASSLGGVSNQPQHF
cdr3_nt: TGCGCCAGCAGCTTGGGAGGAGTTAGCAATCAGCCCCAGCATTTT

j_call: TRBJ2-7
v_call: TRBV11-2
clone_size: NA
cdr3_length: 14
d_call: NA
cdr3_aa: CASSFGLAGYEQYF
cdr3_nt: TGTGCCAGCAGCTTCGGCCTAGCCGGCTACGAGCAGTACTTC

j_call: TRBJ1-2
v_call: TRBV5-4
clone_size: NA
cdr3_length: 14
d_call: NA
cdr3_aa: CASSLNYRANGYTF
cdr3_nt: TGTGCCAGCAGCTTGAATTACAGGGCCAATGGCTACACCTTC

j_call: TRBJ1-2
v_call: TRBV10-1
clone_size: NA
cdr3_length: 14
d_call: TRBD1
cdr3_aa: CASSPGQGNYGYTF
cdr3_nt: TGCGCCAGCAGCCCCGGACAGGGGAACTATGGCTACACCTTC

j_call: TRBJ1-5
v_call: TRBV6-1
clone_size: NA
cdr3_length: 14
d_call: TRBD1
cdr3_aa: CASDRAVSNQPQHF
cdr3_nt: TGTGCCAGCGACAGGGCTGTTAGCAATCAGCCCCAGCATTTT

j_call: TRBJ1-5
v_call: TRBV27
clone_size: NA
cdr3_length: 12
d_call: NA
cdr3_aa: CASSQGSQPQHF
cdr3_nt: TGTGCCAGCAGCCAGGGTTCTCAGCCCCAGCATTTT

j_call: TRBJ1-1
v_call: TRBV5-1
clone_size: NA
cdr3_length: 17
d_call: TRBD1
cdr3_aa: CASSPWDREQANTEAFF
cdr3_nt: TGCGCCAGCAGCCCCTGGGACAGAGAGCAGGCGAACACTGAAGCTTTCTTT

j_call: TRBJ1-2
v_call: TRBV13
clone_size: NA
cdr3_length: 15
d_call: TRBD1
cdr3_aa: CASSLGRRTGIGYTF
cdr3_nt: TGTGCCAGCAGCTTAGGGAGGCGGACAGGGATTGGCTACACCTTC

j_call: TRBJ1-2
v_call: TRBV5-3
clone_size: NA
cdr3_length: 12
d_call: NA
cdr3_aa: CARSPRENGYTF
cdr3_nt: TGTGCCAGAAGCCCACGGGAAAATGGCTACACCTTC

j_call: TRBJ2-3
v_call: TRBV21-1
clone_size: NA
cdr3_length: 15
d_call: NA
cdr3_aa: CASSTDRRRSDTQYF
cdr3_nt: TGTGCCAGCAGCACAGACAGGAGAAGGTCGGATACGCAGTATTTT

j_call: TRBJ2-1
v_call: TRBV23-1
clone_size: NA
cdr3_length: 15
d_call: TRBD2
cdr3_aa: CASSHKRGGLGEQFF
cdr3_nt: TGCGCCAGCAGTCATAAGCGGGGGGGCCTAGGTGAGCAGTTCTTC

j_call: TRBJ1-3
v_call: TRBV5-1
clone_size: NA
cdr3_length: 14
d_call: NA
cdr3_aa: CASSLDTFDNTIYF
cdr3_nt: TGCGCCAGCAGCTTGGACACATTTGATAACACCATATATTTT

j_call: TRBJ2-3
v_call: TRBV5-4
clone_size: few
cdr3_length: 15
d_call: TRBD1
cdr3_aa: CASSTDRDHTDTQYF
cdr3_nt: TGTGCCAGCAGCACCGACAGGGACCACACAGATACGCAGTATTTT

j_call: TRBJ1-5
v_call: TRBV19
clone_size: NA
cdr3_length: 13
d_call: TRBD1
cdr3_aa: CASSAGQRQPQHF
cdr3_nt: TGTGCCAGTAGTGCGGGACAGAGACAGCCCCAGCATTTT

j_call: TRBJ2-2
v_call: TRBV6-1
clone_size: NA
cdr3_length: 14
d_call: NA
cdr3_aa: CASSAVPNTGELFF
cdr3_nt: TGTGCCAGCAGTGCGGTACCGAACACCGGGGAGCTGTTTTTT

j_call: TRBJ1-2
v_call: TRBV5-4
clone_size: few
cdr3_length: 15
d_call: NA
cdr3_aa: CASSLAVGSGLGYTF
cdr3_nt: TGTGCCAGCAGCTTGGCGGTAGGGTCGGGATTGGGCTACACCTTC

j_call: TRBJ2-1
v_call: TRBV9
clone_size: NA
cdr3_length: 15
d_call: TRBD2
cdr3_aa: CASSVESGNYNEQFF
cdr3_nt: TGTGCCAGCAGCGTAGAGAGCGGGAATTACAATGAGCAGTTCTTC

j_call: TRBJ1-2
v_call: TRBV6-1
clone_size: once
cdr3_length: 15
d_call: NA
cdr3_aa: CASSEARDRNYGYTF
cdr3_nt: TGTGCCAGCAGTGAAGCCCGTGACAGGAACTATGGCTACACCTTC

j_call: TRBJ1-2
v_call: TRBV18
clone_size: NA
cdr3_length: 16
d_call: NA
cdr3_aa: CASSPQAIQGHGGYTF
cdr3_nt: TGTGCCAGCTCACCCCAGGCTATACAGGGCCACGGGGGCTACACCTTC

j_call: TRBJ1-1
v_call: TRBV25-1
clone_size: few
cdr3_length: 16
d_call: NA
cdr3_aa: CASTRGGGGSDTEAFF
cdr3_nt: TGTGCCAGCACCCGTGGAGGGGGGGGTTCGGACACTGAAGCTTTCTTT

j_call: TRBJ2-1
v_call: TRBV10-3
clone_size: once
cdr3_length: 16
d_call: TRBD2
cdr3_aa: CAISLTSGRPDNEQFF
cdr3_nt: TGTGCCATCAGTCTCACTAGCGGACGCCCGGACAATGAGCAGTTCTTC

j_call: TRBJ2-7
v_call: TRBV28
clone_size: NA
cdr3_length: 16
d_call: TRBD1
cdr3_aa: CASSTPVQGEWNEQYF
cdr3_nt: TGTGCCAGCAGCACCCCGGTACAGGGGGAATGGAACGAGCAGTACTTC

j_call: TRBJ2-5
v_call: TRBV14
clone_size: once
cdr3_length: 19
d_call: TRBD2
cdr3_aa: CASSQDPRTSGGFKETQYF
cdr3_nt: TGTGCCAGCAGCCAAGATCCCCGGACTAGCGGGGGTTTCAAAGAGACCCAGTACTTC

j_call: TRBJ2-2
v_call: TRBV15
clone_size: NA
cdr3_length: 12
d_call: NA
cdr3_aa: CATSRDQEELFF
cdr3_nt: TGTGCCACCAGCAGAGACCAGGAAGAGCTGTTTTTT

j_call: TRBJ2-2
v_call: TRBV15
clone_size: NA
cdr3_length: 13
d_call: NA
cdr3_aa: CATSRDRAGELFF
cdr3_nt: TGTGCCACCAGCAGAGATCGGGCCGGGGAGCTGTTTTTT

j_call: TRBJ2-5
v_call: TRBV18
clone_size: NA
cdr3_length: 14
d_call: NA
cdr3_aa: CASSFGHNQETQYF
cdr3_nt: TGTGCCAGCTCATTTGGACACAATCAAGAGACCCAGTACTTC

j_call: TRBJ2-1
v_call: TRBV5-1
clone_size: NA
cdr3_length: 19
d_call: TRBD2
cdr3_aa: CASSLALLAGVMSYNEQFF
cdr3_nt: TGCGCCAGCAGCTTGGCCTTGCTAGCGGGAGTAATGTCCTACAATGAGCAGTTCTTC

j_call: TRBJ1-1
v_call: TRBV7-2
clone_size: NA
cdr3_length: 13
d_call: TRBD1
cdr3_aa: CASSGTGGTEAFF
cdr3_nt: TGTGCCAGCAGCGGGACAGGGGGCACTGAAGCTTTCTTT

j_call: TRBJ1-6
v_call: TRBV18
clone_size: NA
cdr3_length: 18
d_call: NA
cdr3_aa: CASSPVGWGPRDNSPLHF
cdr3_nt: TGTGCCAGCTCACCGGTCGGGTGGGGGCCGAGGGATAATTCACCCCTCCACTTT

j_call: TRBJ1-5
v_call: TRBV28
clone_size: NA
cdr3_length: 12
d_call: NA
cdr3_aa: CASSFAGAPQHF
cdr3_nt: TGTGCCAGCAGTTTTGCGGGGGCCCCCCAGCATTTT

j_call: TRBJ2-5
v_call: TRBV2
clone_size: NA
cdr3_length: 10
d_call: NA
cdr3_aa: CASSRETQYF
cdr3_nt: TGTGCCAGCTCCCGGGAGACCCAGTACTTC

j_call: TRBJ1-1
v_call: TRBV7-8
clone_size: NA
cdr3_length: 15
d_call: NA
cdr3_aa: CASSLEGSGNAEAFF
cdr3_nt: TGTGCCAGCAGCTTAGAGGGTAGCGGGAACGCTGAAGCTTTCTTT

j_call: TRBJ2-7
v_call: TRBV2
clone_size: NA
cdr3_length: 11
d_call: NA
cdr3_aa: CATRVTYEQYF
cdr3_nt: TGTGCCACCAGGGTTACCTACGAGCAGTACTTC

j_call: TRBJ1-2
v_call: TRBV7-6
clone_size: NA
cdr3_length: 14
d_call: TRBD1
cdr3_aa: CASSHNTGVGGYTF
cdr3_nt: TGTGCCAGCAGCCATAATACAGGGGTCGGTGGCTACACCTTC

j_call: TRBJ2-7
v_call: TRBV6-1
clone_size: few
cdr3_length: 11
d_call: NA
cdr3_aa: CASSDSYEQYF
cdr3_nt: TGTGCCAGCAGTGACAGCTACGAGCAGTACTTC

j_call: TRBJ2-3
v_call: TRBV7-3
clone_size: NA
cdr3_length: 15
d_call: NA
cdr3_aa: CASSLGGEWWDTQYF
cdr3_nt: TGTGCCAGCAGCTTAGGCGGGGAGTGGTGGGATACGCAGTATTTT

j_call: TRBJ2-7
v_call: TRBV19
clone_size: NA
cdr3_length: 15
d_call: TRBD1
cdr3_aa: CASSTGTGVAYEQYF
cdr3_nt: TGTGCCAGTAGTACCGGGACAGGGGTGGCCTACGAGCAGTACTTC

j_call: TRBJ2-7
v_call: TRBV11-2
clone_size: NA
cdr3_length: 16
d_call: NA
cdr3_aa: CASTYLEAGILHEQYF
cdr3_nt: TGTGCCAGCACCTACCTCGAGGCCGGCATCCTCCACGAGCAGTACTTC

j_call: TRBJ2-2
v_call: TRBV27
clone_size: NA
cdr3_length: 12
d_call: NA
cdr3_aa: CVAQGYTGELFF
cdr3_nt: TGTGTTGCACAGGGATACACCGGGGAGCTGTTTTTT

j_call: TRBJ1-1
v_call: TRBV5-1
clone_size: NA
cdr3_length: 13
d_call: NA
cdr3_aa: CASSFTGVTEAFF
cdr3_nt: TGCGCCAGCAGCTTCACAGGAGTTACTGAAGCTTTCTTT

j_call: TRBJ2-1
v_call: TRBV4-2
clone_size: NA
cdr3_length: 12
d_call: NA
cdr3_aa: CASSHTSNEQFF
cdr3_nt: TGTGCCAGCAGCCATACTAGCAATGAGCAGTTCTTC

j_call: TRBJ2-1
v_call: TRBV11-2
clone_size: NA
cdr3_length: 15
d_call: NA
cdr3_aa: CASSRGRDSYNEQFF
cdr3_nt: TGTGCCAGCAGCCGAGGACGGGACTCCTACAATGAGCAGTTCTTC

j_call: TRBJ1-4
v_call: TRBV28
clone_size: NA
cdr3_length: 11
d_call: NA
cdr3_aa: CASRRNEKLFF
cdr3_nt: TGTGCCAGCAGGCGTAATGAAAAACTGTTTTTT

j_call: TRBJ2-7
v_call: TRBV7-9
clone_size: NA
cdr3_length: 16
d_call: NA
cdr3_aa: CASSLVLVPGTYEQYF
cdr3_nt: TGTGCCAGCAGCTTAGTGTTAGTCCCGGGGACCTACGAGCAGTACTTC

j_call: TRBJ1-1
v_call: TRBV6-1
clone_size: NA
cdr3_length: 18
d_call: NA
cdr3_aa: CASSDPVGRGKMNTEAFF
cdr3_nt: TGTGCCAGCAGTGACCCCGTCGGCAGGGGCAAAATGAACACTGAAGCTTTCTTT

j_call: TRBJ2-7
v_call: TRBV19
clone_size: NA
cdr3_length: 16
d_call: NA
cdr3_aa: CASSMDKGFSFYEQYF
cdr3_nt: TGTGCCAGTAGTATGGACAAAGGTTTCTCTTTCTACGAGCAGTACTTC

j_call: TRBJ1-3
v_call: TRBV10-3
clone_size: NA
cdr3_length: 16
d_call: TRBD1
cdr3_aa: CAIGGQGGSRGNTIYF
cdr3_nt: TGTGCCATCGGTGGACAGGGGGGAAGTCGTGGAAACACCATATATTTT

j_call: TRBJ1-2
v_call: TRBV2
clone_size: NA
cdr3_length: 16
d_call: TRBD1
cdr3_aa: CASSEPIIGGAYGYTF
cdr3_nt: TGTGCCAGCAGTGAACCCATTATAGGGGGCGCCTATGGCTACACCTTC

j_call: TRBJ1-5
v_call: TRBV19
clone_size: NA
cdr3_length: 15
d_call: NA
cdr3_aa: CASSIGVPFVQAQHF
cdr3_nt: TGTGCCAGTAGTATAGGGGTTCCCTTTGTACAGGCCCAGCATTTT

j_call: TRBJ1-1
v_call: TRBV28
clone_size: NA
cdr3_length: 14
d_call: TRBD1
cdr3_aa: CASNSQGAQTEAFF
cdr3_nt: TGTGCCAGCAACTCACAGGGGGCGCAAACTGAAGCTTTCTTT

j_call: TRBJ1-3
v_call: TRBV2
clone_size: NA
cdr3_length: 15
d_call: TRBD1
cdr3_aa: CASRDDRASGNTIYF
cdr3_nt: TGTGCCAGCAGGGACGACAGGGCCTCTGGAAACACCATATATTTT